The 10 T cell receptor beta chains reported below all come from one sample, sequenced in a study of control samples from healthy donors and cancer patients. Only in-frame clones appear in the TCRdb table, and some are missing; sequencing was by immunoSEQ multiplex PCR. The top ten hold roughly 12% of the sample, which has around 130,000 clones, approximately 87% seen once. The sample taken for sequencing was blood. The source is a man younger than 45 in good health.

The chain couples TRBV7-9 to TRBJ2-3; 7 bases line up with TRBD2. Germline V gene lookup returns CDR1 SEHNR and CDR2 FQNEAQ (reference sequence). The ends lost 1 base at V and 2 bases at J; junction bases unmatched: 9. CDR3 length: 17 residues. CDR3 loop: CASSLGSGGGFTDTQYF. The CDR3 coding sequence is TGTGCCAGCAGCTTAGGGTCCGGGGGAGGGTTCACAGATACGCAGTATTTT.

The J gene is TRBJ1-4, the V gene TRBV6-5; perhaps TRBD1 as D (5 bases). The CDR3 runs to 16 residues. Germline CDR1 and CDR2: MNHEY and SVGAGI. Trimming took 0 bases from V and 5 from J, leaving 13 bases between them. CDR3 sequence reads: CASSYSYRRRNEKLFF. The CDR3 DNA sequence: TGTGCCAGCAGTTACTCATACAGGAGAAGGAATGAAAAACTGTTTTTT.

The chain uses TRBV10-2 and TRBJ1-2; a possible D gene is TRBD1 (6 bases). Trimming took off 3 bases at V and 3 bases at J, with 17 bases between the two ends. Germline V gene data show CDR1 as WSHSY and CDR2 as SAAADI. The CDR3 sequence is 16 residues long. This chain's CDR3 is CASSDPRGGGYYGYTF. CDR3 bases: TGCGCCAGCAGTGACCCTAGGGGAGGGGGGTACTATGGCTACACCTTC.

Only a few counts were recorded for this clone. This chain joins TRBV15 and TRBJ2-1; 9 nucleotides agree with TRBD1. This CDR3 is built from 14 residues. CDR1 is LNHNV, CDR2 YYDKDF, per germline (reference sequence). Trimming at V came to 4 bases and at J to 7 bases, leaving 5 bases not matched to a gene. CDR3 region: CATSKGQGSNEQFF. The CDR3 DNA reads as TGTGCCACCAGCAAGGGACAGGGAAGTAATGAGCAGTTCTTC. The full variable domain, with the rest looked up from reference TRBV15 and TRBJ2-1, is DAMVIQNPRYQVTQFGKPVTLSCSQTLNHNVMYWYQQKSSQAPKLLFHYYDKDFNNEADTPDNFQSRRPNTSFCFLDIRSPGLGDTAMYLCATSKGQGSNEQFFGPGTRLTVL.

The chain uses TRBV2 and TRBJ1-1; a weak D match, TRBD1 (6 bases). V dropped 4 bases and J dropped 0 bases, with 21 bases sitting between them. CDR1 and CDR2 from the germline V gene are SNHLY and FYNNEI. CDR3 size: 18 residues. The CDR3 loop reads CASSVGAGTLMMNTEAFF. DNA for the CDR3: TGTGCCAGCAGTGTGGGGGCAGGGACCCTTATGATGAACACTGAAGCTTTCTTT.

The chain combines TRBV3-1 (or the pseudogene TRBV3-2) with TRBJ1-2, with D possibly TRBD1 on 5 matching bases. This CDR3 has 17 residues. Germline assignment: CDR1 LGHDT and CDR2 YNNKEL (reference sequence). V lost 0 bases and J 4 bases, leaving 18 bases between the germline ends. The CDR3 is CASSQDRKRGYGYGYTF. The CDR3 coding sequence is TGTGCCAGCAGCCAAGATCGGAAGAGGGGTTACGGCTATGGCTACACCTTC.

V usage is TRBV5-1 and J usage is TRBJ1-2, with TRBD1 matching over 7 bases. The CDR3 runs 15 residues. Trimming at V came to 2 bases and at J to 5 bases, leaving 9 bases not matched to a gene. In germline, CDR1 is SGHRS, CDR2 YFSETQ. The CDR3 region is CASSFQGEVTYGYTF. CDR3 nucleotide sequence: TGCGCCAGCAGCTTTCAGGGGGAGGTCACATATGGCTACACCTTC.

This sequence joins TRBV3-1 (or the pseudogene TRBV3-2) and TRBJ1-3; no firm D call. The CDR3 loop spans 13 amino acids. Germline lookup yields CDR1 LGHDT and CDR2 YNNKEL (reference sequence). Trimming took 4 bases from V and 8 from J, leaving 12 bases between them. For the CDR3, the DNA is TGTGCCAGCAGCCGACCGACTGAGGACACCATATATTTT. The encoded protein is CASSRPTEDTIYF.

The rearrangement joins TRBV7-2 to TRBJ2-5, with 8 bases matching TRBD2. V dropped 3 bases and J dropped 6; count of bases not matched to a gene: 6. This CDR3 comprises 14 residues. Germline values: CDR1 SGHTA, CDR2 FQGNSA. CDR3 residues: CASSLGLDGQTQYF. CDR3 DNA: TGTGCCAGCAGCTTGGGACTAGATGGCCAGACCCAGTACTTC.

In its sample, this clone was seen once. The chain is built from TRBV4-1 and TRBJ1-1; D remains ambiguous. Deletions cut 1 base from V and 8 bases from J, with 5 bases between. The V gene's germline CDR1 is MGHRA and CDR2 YSYEKL. The CDR3 is made up of 11 amino acids. The CDR3 sequence: CASSQGGEAFF. In DNA form, the CDR3 reads TGCGCCAGCAGCCAAGGAGGAGAAGCTTTCTTT.